This T cell receptor (beta chain) is drawn from a study of shared clonotypes between healthy human individuals. Study context: Donor ages ranged 18 to 49 years: two women, a few men.

The CDR3 runs 13 residues. CDR1 and CDR2 from the germline V gene are SGHNT and YYREEE (reference sequence). V lost 0 bases, J lost 7 bases, and 2 bases stayed unmatched. Here immunoSEQ multiplex PCR was the method, and the copy in TCRdb shows in-frame clones only, minus some. The top ten hold under 0.15% of the sample, which has roughly 2.5 million clones, roughly nine tenths seen once. Study results and caveats: Some naive CD4 clonotypes, 5% to 5.5%, turned up in common across several donors.

As regards this clone: Antigen unknown.

This TCR derives from a man aged 18 to 29 in good health. The chain joins TRBV5-4 to TRBJ1-2; 8 bases agree with TRBD1. Sequencing input: naive CD4+ T cells sorted from blood. Subset specified: CD45RA+ positively selected. This chain's CDR3 is CASSLGRGPGYTF. For the CDR3, the DNA is TGTGCCAGCAGCTTGGGCAGGGGGCCTGGCTACACCTTC.